Each of the 27 T cell receptor beta chains below was sequenced from the same sample in a study of cytomegalovirus exposure and HLA in healthy donors. Primers included in the PCR were 60 Vbeta and 13 Jbeta primers. Sequenced by immunoSEQ multiplex PCR; TCRdb stores in-frame clones only, minus some. The data hold 100,000 to 150,000 clones, with around 75% observed a single time. The sequenced sample consisted of PBMCs. These TCRs come from a woman aged 50 to 60 in good health and CMV-seronegative.

This clone was found once. This chain joins TRBV7-2 and TRBJ2-1; 11 bases fit TRBD2. The length of the CDR3 is 17 residues. The junction had 13 bases not matched to a gene; V was cut back by 8 bases and J by 4 bases. In germline, CDR1 is SGHTA, CDR2 FQGNSA. CDR3 sequence (DNA): TGTGCCAGCCGTCCGTACCTGACTAGCGGGGATTACAATGAGCAGTTCTTC. This sequence encodes CASRPYLTSGDYNEQFF. Full variable domain (outside the CDR3, taken from reference TRBV7-2 and TRBJ2-1): GAGVSQSPSNKVTEKGKDVELRCDPISGHTALYWYRQSLGQGLEFLIYFQGNSAPDKSGLPSDRFSAERTGGSVSTLTIQRTQQEDSAVYLCASRPYLTSGDYNEQFFGPGTRLTVL.

The J gene is TRBJ1-2, the V gene TRBV28; a weak D match, TRBD1 (5 bases). CDR1 is MDHEN and CDR2 is SYDVKM in the germline V gene. CDR3 length: 14 residues. V was pared by 8 bases and J by 2 bases, with 15 bases between. The CDR3 reads CASRPVRGNYGYTF. CDR3 nucleotides: TGTGCCAGCCGTCCGGTAAGGGGCAACTATGGCTACACCTTC.

J is TRBJ2-5 and V is TRBV12-2; TRBD1, the table's D call, lacks a check against the DNA. The assigned J gene may be wrong: the sequence end matches TRBJ2-7 better. TRBV12-2 is a pseudogene locus. This CDR3 spans 14 amino acids. The CDR3 DNA is TGTGCAAGTCGCCTAAGGACAGGGTGGTACGAGCAGTACTTC. This codes for CASRLRTGWYEQYF.

The chain joins TRBV7-6 to TRBJ2-7; 13 nucleotides match TRBD2. Per germline, CDR1 SGHVS and CDR2 FNYEAQ. V lost 4 bases to trimming and J lost 2 bases; unmatched junction nucleotides: 2. The CDR3 runs 15 residues. This CDR3 reads CASSSLAGGPYEQYF. The CDR3 nucleotides are TGTGCCAGCAGCTCACTAGCGGGAGGGCCCTACGAGCAGTACTTC.

The genes are TRBV19 and TRBJ2-1, with TRBD2 as a possible D gene (5 bases). The CDR3 consists of 15 residues. Germline V gene sequence: CDR1 LNHDA, CDR2 SQIVND (reference sequence). Trimming pared 6 bases from V and 7 bases from J, leaving 19 bases between. CDR3 sequence: CASRTGWEQKNEQFF. CDR3 nucleotides: TGTGCCAGTAGGACGGGGTGGGAGCAGAAGAATGAGCAGTTCTTC.

The genes are TRBV6-5 and TRBJ2-5, with 7 bases lining up with TRBD1. Germline lookup yields CDR1 MNHEY and CDR2 SVGAGI. This CDR3 comprises 14 residues. V was pared by 5 bases and J by 2 bases, with 5 bases of the junction left unmatched. CDR3 loop: CASSTGTAQETQYF. The CDR3 coding sequence is TGTGCCAGCAGTACCGGGACAGCACAAGAGACCCAGTACTTC.

As for this clone: Compared with germline, one end of the junction differs, possibly owing to a read error. The V gene is TRBV28, the J gene TRBJ2-7; 7 bases fit TRBD2. This CDR3 comprises 14 residues. Looked up from germline, CDR1 is MDHEN and CDR2 is SYDVKM. The CDR3 reads CASQPGTNLYGQYF. The CDR3 region has the DNA TGTGCCAGCCAGCCCGGGACTAACCTCTACGGGCAGTACTTC. The variable domain in full, completed from reference TRBV28 and TRBJ2-7, reads DVKVTQSSRYLVKRTGEKVFLECVQDMDHENMFWYRQDPGLGLRLIYFSYDVKMKEKGDIPEGYSVSREKKERFSLILESASTNQTSMYLCASQPGTNLYGQYFGPGTRLTVT.

This clone was observed a few times. The chain employs TRBV6-6 and TRBJ1-4, with D unresolved. The CDR3 runs to 13 residues. Germline loops: CDR1 MNHNY, CDR2 SVGAGI (reference sequence). V shed 8 bases and J shed 4 bases, with 11 bases lying between them. In DNA, the CDR3 is TGTGCCAGCTTTGGAGGTTTTAATGAAAAACTGTTTTTT. Its translation is CASFGGFNEKLFF.

The chain carries TRBV9 and TRBJ1-4; tentatively, D is TRBD1 (5 bases). CDR1 is SGDLS and CDR2 is YYNGEE in the germline V gene. The CDR3 has 15 amino acids. Deletions cut 0 bases from V and 5 bases from J, with 11 bases between. For the CDR3, the DNA is TGTGCCAGCAGCGTAGCGACGGCAGGGAATGAAAAACTGTTTTTT. Amino acid sequence: CASSVATAGNEKLFF.

The chain links TRBV6-5 to TRBJ2-7, with 7 positions matching TRBD1. Germline values: CDR1 MNHEY, CDR2 SVGAGI. The CDR3 has 12 residues. Germline trimming cut 6 bases from V and 5 bases from J; bases unmatched to any gene: 4. This CDR3 reads CASSRTGDEQYF. The CDR3 region has the DNA TGTGCCAGCAGCCGTACAGGGGACGAGCAGTACTTC.

This clone showed up just a few times. The chain couples TRBV28 to TRBJ1-4; 8 bases fit TRBD1. The CDR3 is 17 residues long. V dropped 7 bases and J dropped 0; count of bases not matched to a gene: 10. Per germline, CDR1 MDHEN and CDR2 SYDVKM. In DNA, the CDR3 is TGTGCCAGCACCATTAACAGGGGGTGGACAACTAATGAAAAACTGTTTTTT. Its protein product is CASTINRGWTTNEKLFF.

This sequence joins TRBV28 and TRBJ1-5, with D possibly being TRBD1 (5 bases). V dropped 2 bases and J dropped 5 bases, with 22 bases sitting between them. The CDR3 is 18 residues long. CDR1 MDHEN and CDR2 SYDVKM come from the germline V gene. CDR3 nucleotide sequence: TGTGCCAGCAGTTTAGTAAGGGGCATTGGGTCGTTTGATCAGCCCCAGCATTTT. It yields the protein CASSLVRGIGSFDQPQHF. Based on the CDR3 plus reference TRBV28 and TRBJ1-5, the full variable domain is DVKVTQSSRYLVKRTGEKVFLECVQDMDHENMFWYRQDPGLGLRLIYFSYDVKMKEKGDIPEGYSVSREKKERFSLILESASTNQTSMYLCASSLVRGIGSFDQPQHFGDGTRLSIL.

The table lists this clone with a few counts. The V call is TRBV2, the J call TRBJ2-5, with a weak D call TRBD1 (5 bases). Germline-derived CDR1 and CDR2 are SNHLY and FYNNEI. This CDR3 contains 14 residues. V lost 6 bases and J lost 4, with 15 bases in between. Here the CDR3 DNA reads TGTGCCAGCAGGGTAGCCAGGGATCGAGAGACCCAGTACTTC. Translated: CASRVARDRETQYF.

The rearrangement links TRBV6-5 to TRBJ2-1; TRBD2 agrees at 11 bases. CDR1 and CDR2 (germline): MNHEY, SVGAGI. J was trimmed by 9 bases and V by 2 bases; bases with no gene match: 6. CDR3 length: 15 amino acids. Here the CDR3 DNA reads TGTGCCAGCAGTTACGTGTCTAGCGGGAGGAGTGAGCAGTTCTTC. Translated: CASSYVSSGRSEQFF.

J is TRBJ2-1 and V is TRBV7-9; 7 bases fit TRBD2. The CDR3 covers 15 residues. Germline V lookup: CDR1 SEHNR, CDR2 FQNEAQ (reference sequence). With 5 bases clipped from V and 4 bases from J, the junction kept 8 bases outside the gene matches. This CDR3 is CASSPRDYIYNEQFF. The CDR3 coding sequence is TGTGCCAGCAGCCCTAGGGACTACATTTACAATGAGCAGTTCTTC.

The V and J genes are TRBV5-4 and TRBJ2-5; D is undetermined. Germline V gene data show CDR1 as SGHNT and CDR2 as YYREEE (reference sequence). Trimming removed 3 bases from V and 1 base from J, with 7 bases in between. The CDR3 loop spans 13 amino acids. The CDR3 loop is CASSSLVQETQYF. The CDR3 nucleotides are TGTGCCAGCAGCTCACTCGTCCAAGAGACCCAGTACTTC. The variable domain in full, completed from reference TRBV5-4 and TRBJ2-5, reads ETGVTQSPTHLIKTRGQQVTLRCSSQSGHNTVSWYQQALGQGPQFIFQYYREEENGRGNFPPRFSGLQFPNYSSELNVNALELDDSALYLCASSSLVQETQYFGPGTRLLVL.

The chain carries TRBV9 and TRBJ2-2; 7 positions match TRBD1. Per germline, CDR1 SGDLS and CDR2 YYNGEE. This CDR3 is built from 14 residues. The J segment lost 8 bases and the V segment lost 4 bases, leaving 8 bases of the junction unmatched. CDR3 region: CASSSTPGQGELFF. CDR3 DNA sequence: TGTGCCAGCAGCTCTACTCCGGGACAGGGGGAGCTGTTTTTT.

In this sample, this clone turned up a few times. V gene TRBV10-3 combines with J gene TRBJ2-1; tentative D call: TRBD2 (6 bases). With 0 bases removed from V and 6 bases from J, the gap between germline ends came to 12 bases. The CDR3 spans 15 residues. CDR1 ENHRY and CDR2 SYGVKD come from the germline V gene. DNA for the CDR3: TGTGCCATCAGTGAGTCTAGGACTACAAGCAATGAGCAGTTCTTC. Amino acid sequence: CAISESRTTSNEQFF.

This chain connects TRBV9 to TRBJ2-7; D is unclear. The CDR3 spans 17 residues. The V gene's germline CDR1 is SGDLS and CDR2 YYNGEE. Trimming removed 0 bases at V and 2 bases at J, with 18 bases between. The CDR3 sequence is CASSVVAPKPSTYEQYF. The DNA of the CDR3 is TGTGCCAGCAGCGTAGTAGCCCCAAAGCCGTCCACCTACGAGCAGTACTTC.

The rearrangement uses TRBV27 and TRBJ2-3; 15 nucleotides align to TRBD2. Trimming removed 7 bases from V and 6 bases from J; junction bases left unmatched: 8. This CDR3 spans 16 amino acids. CDR1 is MNHEY and CDR2 is SMNVEV in the germline V gene (reference sequence). The CDR3 bases are TGTGCCAGCACCCCCGGACTAGCGGGGGGGTGGGATACGCAGTATTTT. Encoded protein: CASTPGLAGGWDTQYF.

The chain employs TRBV4-2 and TRBJ2-1; 11 bases are a match to TRBD1. The CDR3 spans 17 residues. Losses at the gene ends were 0 bases for V and 7 bases for J; bases not matched to a gene: 8. The germline gives CDR1 LGHNA, CDR2 YNFKEQ. The CDR3 DNA is TGTGCCAGCAGCCAAGATTGGGGGGACAGGGGGTTTAATGAGCAGTTCTTC. Its protein product is CASSQDWGDRGFNEQFF.

This clone has just a few counts. The chain has TRBV7-2 and TRBJ2-7; 7 nucleotides line up with TRBD2. From germline, CDR1 is SGHTA and CDR2 FQGNSA. This CDR3 has 13 amino acids. After removal of 6 bases from V and 2 bases from J, the junction contained 4 bases not matched to a gene. The CDR3 DNA follows: TGTGCCAGCAGGCCCGGGACTACCTACGAGCAGTACTTC. Translated, it gives CASRPGTTYEQYF. The complete variable domain, with remaining parts taken from reference TRBV7-2 and TRBJ2-7, reads GAGVSQSPSNKVTEKGKDVELRCDPISGHTALYWYRQSLGQGLEFLIYFQGNSAPDKSGLPSDRFSAERTGGSVSTLTIQRTQQEDSAVYLCASRPGTTYEQYFGPGTRLTVT.

The V and J genes are TRBV7-9 and TRBJ2-1, with TRBD2 matching over 9 bases. CDR3 length: 16 amino acids. CDR1 and CDR2 from the germline V gene are SEHNR and FQNEAQ (reference sequence). Germline trimming cut 5 bases from V and 5 bases from J; bases unmatched to any gene: 10. CDR3 residues: CASSHSRVAGDNEQFF. In DNA, the CDR3 is TGTGCCAGCAGCCACTCAAGGGTAGCGGGAGACAATGAGCAGTTCTTC.

This clone was seen only a few times. The chain joins TRBV13 to TRBJ2-7; D is undetermined. There are 13 residues in the CDR3. CDR1 PRHDT and CDR2 FYEKMQ come from the germline V gene (reference sequence). Trimming left V 5 bases short and J 0 bases short, with 8 bases between. The CDR3 is CASSLLGSYEQYF. The CDR3 DNA is TGTGCCAGCAGCCTGCTCGGCTCCTACGAGCAGTACTTC.

CDR3: CASSRTSGSADTQYF. In DNA form, the CDR3 reads TGTGCCAGCTCACGGACTAGCGGGAGTGCAGATACGCAGTATTTT. V is TRBV18 and J is TRBJ2-3; TRBD2 aligns across 13 bases. The junction had 2 bases not matched to a gene; V was cut back by 4 bases and J by 4 bases. Germline loops: CDR1 KGHSH, CDR2 LQKENI. The CDR3 runs 15 residues.

The chain recombines TRBV15 with TRBJ2-6, with D perhaps matching TRBD2 (6 bases). V was pared by 0 bases and J by 2 bases, with 8 bases between. The CDR3 extends over 16 amino acids. Germline loops: CDR1 LNHNV, CDR2 YYDKDF (reference sequence). The CDR3 coding sequence is TGTGCCACCAGCAGAGAGGGGGGAACTGGGGCCAACGTCCTGACTTTC. As protein: CATSREGGTGANVLTF.

The chain couples TRBV5-1 to TRBJ2-1, with 9 bases lining up with TRBD1. The V segment lost 4 bases and the J segment 5 bases; nucleotides outside the gene matches: 7. Per the germline V gene, CDR1 is SGHRS and CDR2 is YFSETQ. CDR3 length equals 15 residues. CDR3 amino acids: CASSPWTGENNEQFF. CDR3 sequence (DNA): TGCGCCAGCAGCCCGTGGACAGGGGAGAACAATGAGCAGTTCTTC. Using reference TRBV5-1 and TRBJ2-1 for the parts outside the CDR3, the full variable domain is KAGVTQTPRYLIKTRGQQVTLSCSPISGHRSVSWYQQTPGQGLQFLFEYFSETQRNKGNFPGRFSGRQFSNSRSEMNVSTLELGDSALYLCASSPWTGENNEQFFGPGTRLTVL.